These 18 T cell receptor beta chains originate from one sample sequenced in a study of cytomegalovirus exposure and HLA in healthy donors. PCR involved 60 Vbeta and 13 Jbeta primers. Clones were read by immunoSEQ multiplex PCR, and TCRdb kept only the in-frame ones, dropping some. The sample lists under 100,000 clones; around three quarters were seen once. Sequences were obtained from PBMCs. The origin of the receptors is a woman in her 50s in good health and CMV-seropositive.

The chain is built from TRBV25-1 and TRBJ1-4; D remains ambiguous. This CDR3 comprises 13 residues. CDR1 and CDR2 from the germline V gene are MGHDK and SYGVNS. V lost 8 bases, J lost 10 bases, and 17 bases lay in between. The CDR3 is CASSPAGFGKLFF. The CDR3 bases are TGTGCCAGCTCCCCGGCAGGTTTCGGAAAACTGTTTTTT. The full variable domain, its missing parts supplied by reference TRBV25-1 and TRBJ1-4, is EADIYQTPRYLVIGTGKKITLECSQTMGHDKMYWYQQDPGMELHLIHYSYGVNSTEKGDLSSESTVSRIRTEHFPLTLESARPSHTSQYLCASSPAGFGKLFFGSGTQLSVL.

The rearrangement uses TRBV2 and TRBJ1-2, with 7 nucleotides matching TRBD1. The CDR3 is made up of 14 amino acids. Germline V CDR1 and CDR2: SNHLY, FYNNEI. With V trimmed by 7 bases and J by 2 bases, 7 bases remained unmatched. For the CDR3, the DNA is TGTGCCAGCAAGACACTGACAGGGAACTATGGCTACACCTTC. It codes for CASKTLTGNYGYTF.

The V gene is TRBV21-1, the J gene TRBJ2-5; no DNA check was done on the table's D call, TRBD2. TRBV21-1 is given as a pseudogene. The CDR3 contains 17 residues. The CDR3 spells CASSRTSGSETQETQYF. The CDR3 DNA follows: TGTGCCAGCAGCAGGACTAGCGGGAGCGAAACCCAAGAGACCCAGTACTTC.

A few counts support this clone. V gene TRBV11-3 combines with J gene TRBJ2-7; tentative D call: TRBD2 (6 bases). V gave up 5 bases and J gave up 11 bases, with 28 bases separating them. This CDR3 spans 16 amino acids. Germline assignment: CDR1 SGHNT and CDR2 YENEEA. Here the CDR3 DNA reads TGTGCCAGCAGCCCACTCCCGGGACTGGCCAGAAGAGGGAAGTACTTC. Translated, it gives CASSPLPGLARRGKYF.

This clone was counted a few times. This rearrangement joins TRBV7-2 to TRBJ1-1; the match to TRBD1 covers 8 bases. Trimming took 3 bases from V and 4 from J; bases not matched to a gene: 4. CDR3 length: 14 residues. The germline CDR1 and CDR2 sequences are SGHTA and FQGNSA. The CDR3 DNA reads as TGTGCCAGCAGCTTTCTTACAGGGGGCACTGAAGCTTTCTTT. This gives the protein CASSFLTGGTEAFF.

The V gene is TRBV4-1, the J gene TRBJ1-4, with a tentative D call TRBD1 (6 bases). The CDR3 runs to 16 residues. CDR1 and CDR2 from the germline V gene are MGHRA and YSYEKL. Trimming pared 0 bases from V and 8 bases from J, leaving 16 bases between. The CDR3 loop is CASSQDRVAGEEKLFF. CDR3 bases: TGCGCCAGCAGCCAAGATAGGGTCGCAGGGGAGGAAAAACTGTTTTTT.

This chain links TRBV2 with TRBJ2-7; 7 bases map to TRBD1. Trimming took 7 bases from V and 0 from J; bases not matched to a gene: 0. Germline V gives CDR1 SNHLY, CDR2 FYNNEI. The CDR3 loop spans 12 amino acids. In DNA form, the CDR3 reads TGTGCCAGCAAGGGGGCCTCCTACGAGCAGTACTTC. It translates to CASKGASYEQYF.

A note on this clone: One junction end disagrees with the germline gene, perhaps due to a read error. The J gene is TRBJ2-7, the V gene TRBV7-9; D is perhaps TRBD1 (7 bases). The CDR3 covers 17 residues. Germline lookup yields CDR1 SEHNR and CDR2 FQNEAQ (reference sequence). The CDR3 DNA is TGTTCCAGCAGCTCCCGGACAGGACTGGGGGGCCAATACGAGCAGTACTTC. It specifies CSSSSRTGLGGQYEQYF.

The chain is built from TRBV28 and TRBJ2-3; no reliable D call. This CDR3 is 13 amino acids long. Germline lookup yields CDR1 MDHEN and CDR2 SYDVKM. V was shortened by 4 bases and J by 5 bases, with 10 bases between the two germline ends. This CDR3 is CASSSRPGDTQYF. The CDR3 nucleotides are TGTGCCAGCAGTTCAAGGCCGGGAGATACGCAGTATTTT.

The chain joins TRBV2 to TRBJ2-1; 13 nucleotides agree with TRBD2. J was trimmed by 8 bases and V by 6 bases; bases with no gene match: 4. This CDR3 spans 14 amino acids. Germline CDR1 reads SNHLY; CDR2 reads FYNNEI. Written as DNA, the CDR3 is TGTGCCAGCAGCGGACTAGCGGGAGTTTATGAGCAGTTCTTC. This sequence encodes CASSGLAGVYEQFF.

This chain connects TRBV19 to TRBJ2-3, with TRBD2 matching 11 bases. The CDR3 extends over 19 amino acids. Germline V CDR1 and CDR2: LNHDA, SQIVND (reference sequence). V shed 1 base, J shed 2 bases, and the junction held 11 bases outside the gene matches. The CDR3 loop is CASSIGLAGHAPSTDTQYF. Written as DNA, the CDR3 is TGTGCCAGTAGTATAGGACTAGCGGGACATGCCCCCTCCACAGATACGCAGTATTTT.

The chain links TRBV29-1 to TRBJ1-1; no clear D gene. The V end was cut by 6 bases, the J end by 0 bases, with 11 bases between. This CDR3 contains 13 residues. Germline values: CDR1 SQVTM, CDR2 ANQGSEA. CDR3 bases: TGCAGCGTAGTGTGGCTGATGAACACTGAAGCTTTCTTT. Its protein product is CSVVWLMNTEAFF.

The rearrangement joins TRBV18 to TRBJ1-2; TRBD1 agrees at 7 bases. This CDR3 is 14 amino acids long. V gave up 3 bases and J gave up 4 bases; unmatched junction bases: 5. Germline V CDR1 and CDR2: KGHSH, LQKENI. CDR3 protein: CASSPGDSIYGYTF. CDR3 DNA: TGTGCCAGCTCACCGGGGGACAGCATCTATGGCTACACCTTC.

This chain connects TRBV19 to TRBJ1-6; D is uncertain. The V and J ends lost 8 bases and 7 bases respectively, with 12 bases between them. In germline, CDR1 is LNHDA, CDR2 SQIVND (reference sequence). The CDR3 sequence is 13 residues long. For the CDR3, the DNA is TGTGCCAGTGGTCTAACAGTCAATTCACCCCTCCACTTT. Its translation: CASGLTVNSPLHF.

V usage is TRBV18 and J usage is TRBJ2-3, with D hard to call. This CDR3 spans 14 amino acids. Germline CDR1 is KGHSH and CDR2 is LQKENI. V shed 5 bases and J shed 3 bases, with 12 bases lying between them. The CDR3 loop reads CASSVVGETDTQYF. The CDR3 DNA reads TGTGCCAGCTCAGTAGTAGGAGAGACAGATACGCAGTATTTT.

J is TRBJ1-5 and V is TRBV19; the match to TRBD1 covers 11 bases. Unmatched junction bases numbered 1, after V lost 7 bases and J lost 5 bases. In germline, CDR1 is LNHDA, CDR2 SQIVND (reference sequence). The CDR3 spans 13 residues. CDR3 DNA: TGTGCCAGTATGGGACAGGGGGATCAGCCCCAGCATTTT. It is translated as CASMGQGDQPQHF.

A word on this clone: This specimen includes other DNA sequences encoding the same CDR3. This chain connects TRBV28 to TRBJ2-2; D unclear. V lost 5 bases to trimming and J lost 2 bases, with 9 bases between them. The CDR3 loop spans 14 amino acids. CDR1 is MDHEN and CDR2 is SYDVKM in the germline V gene. CDR3 in amino acids: CASSRHGNTGELFF. CDR3 nucleotides: TGTGCCAGCAGTCGACACGGAAACACCGGGGAGCTGTTTTTT.

The chain is built from TRBV6-4 and TRBJ2-3; 10 positions match TRBD2. J gave up 3 bases and V 7 bases, and 7 bases lay outside the gene matches. Germline V CDR1 and CDR2: MRHNA, SNTAGT. The CDR3 covers 15 residues. CDR3 protein: CASMRLAGETDTQYF. The CDR3 nucleotides are TGTGCCAGCATGCGGCTAGCGGGAGAGACAGATACGCAGTATTTT.